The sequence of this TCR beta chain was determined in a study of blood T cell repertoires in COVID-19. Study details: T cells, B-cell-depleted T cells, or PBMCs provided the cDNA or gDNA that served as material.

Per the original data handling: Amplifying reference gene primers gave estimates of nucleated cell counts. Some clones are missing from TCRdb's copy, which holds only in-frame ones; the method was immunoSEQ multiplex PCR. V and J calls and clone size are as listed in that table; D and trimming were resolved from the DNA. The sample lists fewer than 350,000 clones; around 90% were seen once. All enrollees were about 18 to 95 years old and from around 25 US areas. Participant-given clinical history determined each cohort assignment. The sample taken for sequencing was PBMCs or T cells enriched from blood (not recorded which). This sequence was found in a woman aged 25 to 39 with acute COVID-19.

The CDR3 sequence is CASSSETGGSDEQFF. The DNA for the CDR3 is TGTGCCAGCAGCTCTGAAACAGGGGGTTCGGATGAGCAGTTCTTC. The chain links TRBV27 to TRBJ2-1; 8 bases are a match to TRBD1. CDR1 is MNHEY and CDR2 is SMNVEV in the germline V gene (reference sequence). The CDR3 sequence is 15 residues long. With 6 bases clipped from V and 8 bases from J, the junction kept 12 bases outside the gene matches.